The rows below give T cell receptor beta chains drawn from one sample of a study of CD4+ T cells in melanoma. Libraries were prepared by immunoSEQ multiplex PCR; TCRdb keeps only in-frame clonotypes and omits some of them. This sample has about 140,000 clones, with 85% to 95% found just once. These receptors all stem from a human donor with melanoma. The CDR3 runs from the conserved cysteine through the conserved F or W. Each record gives: CDR3 protein, CDR3 DNA, V gene, D gene, clone size, J gene. D genes are given only for firm matches. Size is omitted from some rows. Given values are once, few, many or a class for expanded clones.

CDR3aa: CASTPVASGELFF
CDR3nt: TGTGCCAGCACCCCCGTGGCGTCCGGGGAGCTGTTTTTT
v_gene: TRBV7-9
d_gene: .
abundance: .
j_gene: TRBJ2-2

CDR3aa: CASSLDEGVCTF
CDR3nt: TGTGCCAGCAGCTTAGATGAGGGTGTCTGCACCTTC
v_gene: TRBV7-9
d_gene: .
abundance: .
j_gene: TRBJ1-2

CDR3aa: CASSLPGQGAQSYGYTF
CDR3nt: TGTGCCAGCAGCTTACCGGGACAGGGGGCGCAAAGCTATGGCTACACCTTC
v_gene: TRBV7-8
d_gene: TRBD1
abundance: .
j_gene: TRBJ1-2

CDR3aa: CASSLGTGFPSEQYF
CDR3nt: TGTGCCAGCAGCTTAGGGACAGGTTTTCCTTCCGAGCAGTACTTC
v_gene: TRBV7-9
d_gene: TRBD1
abundance: .
j_gene: TRBJ2-7

CDR3aa: CASSLRRGQPQHF
CDR3nt: TGTGCCAGCAGCTTACGTAGGGGTCAGCCCCAGCATTTT
v_gene: TRBV7-3
d_gene: .
abundance: .
j_gene: TRBJ1-5

CDR3aa: CAISASGLATNEQFF
CDR3nt: TGTGCCATCAGTGCTTCGGGACTAGCCACCAATGAGCAGTTCTTC
v_gene: TRBV10-3
d_gene: TRBD2
abundance: .
j_gene: TRBJ2-1

CDR3aa: CASRPTGQAYNEQFF
CDR3nt: TGTGCCAGCAGACCAACGGGACAGGCCTACAATGAGCAGTTCTTC
v_gene: TRBV11-1
d_gene: TRBD1
abundance: once
j_gene: TRBJ2-1

CDR3aa: CASSGTLGEGSDYGYTF
CDR3nt: TGTGCCAGCAGTGGAACTCTAGGGGAGGGCTCGGACTATGGCTACACCTTC
v_gene: TRBV2
d_gene: .
abundance: few
j_gene: TRBJ1-2

CDR3aa: CASSEKTSQETQYF
CDR3nt: TGTGCCAGCAGTGAAAAGACTTCACAAGAGACCCAGTACTTC
v_gene: TRBV2
d_gene: .
abundance: .
j_gene: TRBJ2-5

CDR3aa: CASSAASSLATDTQYF
CDR3nt: TGTGCCAGTAGTGCCGCCTCATCACTAGCGACAGATACGCAGTATTTT
v_gene: TRBV19
d_gene: TRBD2
abundance: .
j_gene: TRBJ2-3

CDR3aa: CASTGQLNQPQHF
CDR3nt: TGTGCCAGCACGGGACAGTTAAATCAGCCCCAGCATTTT
v_gene: TRBV18
d_gene: TRBD1
abundance: .
j_gene: TRBJ1-5

CDR3aa: CASSLFSDPRATQYF
CDR3nt: TGTGCCAGCAGCTTATTTTCTGATCCGAGAGCGACCCAGTACTTC
v_gene: TRBV11-2
d_gene: .
abundance: .
j_gene: TRBJ2-5

CDR3aa: CASSSTVMNTEAFF
CDR3nt: TGCGCCAGCAGCTCCACAGTTATGAACACTGAAGCTTTCTTT
v_gene: TRBV5-1
d_gene: .
abundance: .
j_gene: TRBJ1-1

CDR3aa: CASSAGQGDETQYF
CDR3nt: TGTGCCAGCAGCGCTGGACAGGGTGACGAGACCCAGTACTTC
v_gene: TRBV9
d_gene: TRBD1
abundance: .
j_gene: TRBJ2-5

CDR3aa: CASSVVGESEQFF
CDR3nt: TGTGCCAGCAGCGTAGTTGGGGAAAGTGAGCAGTTCTTC
v_gene: TRBV9
d_gene: .
abundance: .
j_gene: TRBJ2-1

CDR3aa: CASSSGGRGGLSTGELFF
CDR3nt: TGCGCCAGCAGCTCTGGCGGCCGGGGGGGCCTGAGCACCGGGGAGCTGTTTTTT
v_gene: TRBV5-1
d_gene: TRBD2
abundance: .
j_gene: TRBJ2-2

CDR3aa: CASSPRGEYGYTF
CDR3nt: TGTGCCAGCTCACCACGGGGAGAATATGGCTACACCTTC
v_gene: TRBV18
d_gene: .
abundance: .
j_gene: TRBJ1-2

CDR3aa: CASSLQGEDYGYTF
CDR3nt: TGTGCCAGCAGCTTGCAGGGGGAAGACTATGGCTACACCTTC
v_gene: TRBV5-6
d_gene: TRBD1
abundance: .
j_gene: TRBJ1-2

CDR3aa: CASSASGLARGDTQYF
CDR3nt: TGTGCCAGCAGTGCGTCGGGACTAGCAAGGGGAGATACGCAGTATTTT
v_gene: TRBV6-1
d_gene: TRBD2
abundance: .
j_gene: TRBJ2-3

CDR3aa: CASSAGERGPNTGELFF
CDR3nt: TGTGCCAGCAGCGCCGGGGAGCGGGGACCAAACACCGGGGAGCTGTTTTTT
v_gene: TRBV5-4
d_gene: TRBD2
abundance: .
j_gene: TRBJ2-2

CDR3aa: CASSFGIGGGMDTQYF
CDR3nt: TGTGCCAGCAGCTTCGGGATCGGGGGCGGGATGGATACGCAGTATTTT
v_gene: TRBV7-9
d_gene: .
abundance: .
j_gene: TRBJ2-3

CDR3aa: CASSYSEGLGGYTF
CDR3nt: TGTGCCAGCAGTTACTCCGAAGGGTTGGGCGGCTACACCTTC
v_gene: TRBV6-5
d_gene: .
abundance: .
j_gene: TRBJ1-2

CDR3aa: CASSLRGGGTGRHNEQFF
CDR3nt: TGTGCCAGCAGCCTACGGGGAGGGGGGACTGGACGCCACAATGAGCAGTTCTTC
v_gene: TRBV5-6
d_gene: .
abundance: .
j_gene: TRBJ2-1

CDR3aa: CASSEGGETQYF
CDR3nt: TGTGCCAGCAGTGAGGGGGGTGAGACCCAGTACTTC
v_gene: TRBV2
d_gene: .
abundance: .
j_gene: TRBJ2-5

CDR3aa: CASRGIYPPYEQYF
CDR3nt: TGTGCCAGCAGGGGCATCTACCCCCCCTACGAGCAGTACTTC
v_gene: TRBV6-5
d_gene: .
abundance: .
j_gene: TRBJ2-7

CDR3aa: CASRGTGVWEQFF
CDR3nt: TGTGCCAGCAGGGGGACAGGGGTGTGGGAGCAGTTCTTC
v_gene: TRBV6-5
d_gene: TRBD1
abundance: .
j_gene: TRBJ2-1

CDR3aa: CASNSRDSNHYEQYF
CDR3nt: TGTGCCAGCAACTCTCGGGACAGCAACCACTACGAGCAGTACTTC
v_gene: TRBV21-1
d_gene: .
abundance: once
j_gene: TRBJ2-7

CDR3aa: CAISEPDQPQHF
CDR3nt: TGTGCCATCAGTGAGCCCGACCAGCCCCAGCATTTT
v_gene: TRBV10-3
d_gene: .
abundance: .
j_gene: TRBJ1-5

CDR3aa: CASSYSRETSGNTIYF
CDR3nt: TGTGCCAGCAGTTACTCCAGGGAGACCTCTGGAAACACCATATATTTT
v_gene: TRBV6-5
d_gene: .
abundance: .
j_gene: TRBJ1-3

CDR3aa: CASSQVFGGVEETQYF
CDR3nt: TGTGCCAGCAGCCAAGTATTCGGGGGGGTGGAAGAGACCCAGTACTTC
v_gene: TRBV4-2
d_gene: TRBD2
abundance: .
j_gene: TRBJ2-5

CDR3aa: CASSQAIYTGPGTEAFF
CDR3nt: TGTGCCAGCAGCCAAGCAATCTATACAGGGCCGGGCACTGAAGCTTTCTTT
v_gene: TRBV14
d_gene: .
abundance: .
j_gene: TRBJ1-1

CDR3aa: CASSLDGGRTDTQYF
CDR3nt: TGTGCCAGCAGCTTGGACGGGGGACGCACAGATACGCAGTATTTT
v_gene: TRBV11-2
d_gene: .
abundance: .
j_gene: TRBJ2-3

CDR3aa: CASSFRGGPGGDTQYF
CDR3nt: TGTGCCAGCAGCTTCCGGGGGGGGCCCGGTGGAGATACGCAGTATTTT
v_gene: TRBV7-2
d_gene: TRBD2
abundance: .
j_gene: TRBJ2-3

CDR3aa: CASSATRAGARAGNTIYF
CDR3nt: TGTGCCAGCAGCGCGACACGGGCAGGGGCGAGGGCTGGAAACACCATATATTTT
v_gene: TRBV11-2
d_gene: .
abundance: .
j_gene: TRBJ1-3

CDR3aa: CASSLVGADYGYTF
CDR3nt: TGCGCCAGCAGCTTGGTTGGCGCAGACTATGGCTACACCTTC
v_gene: TRBV5-1
d_gene: .
abundance: .
j_gene: TRBJ1-2

CDR3aa: CASSEILGRGFF
CDR3nt: TGTGCCAGCAGTGAAATTTTAGGGCGGGGGTTCTTC
v_gene: TRBV6-1
d_gene: .
abundance: .
j_gene: TRBJ2-1

CDR3aa: CASSLAGVNNEQFF
CDR3nt: TGTGCCAGCAGCTTGGCGGGGGTGAACAATGAGCAGTTCTTC
v_gene: TRBV11-2
d_gene: TRBD2
abundance: .
j_gene: TRBJ2-1

CDR3aa: CASSPYRDYNEQFF
CDR3nt: TGTGCCAGCTCACCTTACCGGGACTACAATGAGCAGTTCTTC
v_gene: TRBV18
d_gene: .
abundance: .
j_gene: TRBJ2-1

CDR3aa: CASSLVLGLAGIQGNEQFF
CDR3nt: TGCGCCAGCAGCTTGGTATTGGGACTAGCGGGTATTCAGGGCAATGAGCAGTTCTTC
v_gene: TRBV5-1
d_gene: TRBD2
abundance: .
j_gene: TRBJ2-1

CDR3aa: CASSQVSWDRGPGTIYF
CDR3nt: TGCGCCAGCAGCCAAGTTTCCTGGGACAGGGGGCCGGGCACCATATATTTT
v_gene: TRBV4-1
d_gene: TRBD1
abundance: .
j_gene: TRBJ1-3

CDR3aa: CASSLSGNTEAFF
CDR3nt: TGTGCCAGCAGCTTATCGGGGAACACTGAAGCTTTCTTT
v_gene: TRBV11-2
d_gene: .
abundance: .
j_gene: TRBJ1-1

CDR3aa: CAIFNGANTEAFF
CDR3nt: TGTGCCATATTCAACGGGGCTAACACTGAAGCTTTCTTT
v_gene: TRBV28
d_gene: .
abundance: once
j_gene: TRBJ1-1

CDR3aa: CASSPIIRGDEQYF
CDR3nt: TGTGCCAGCTCACCAATTATACGGGGGGACGAGCAGTACTTC
v_gene: TRBV18
d_gene: TRBD2
abundance: .
j_gene: TRBJ2-7

CDR3aa: CASSVGSRYGYTF
CDR3nt: TGTGCCAGCAGCGTCGGCAGCCGGTATGGCTACACCTTC
v_gene: TRBV9
d_gene: .
abundance: .
j_gene: TRBJ1-2

CDR3aa: CASTEGLAGGGETQYF
CDR3nt: TGTGCCAGCACCGAAGGACTAGCGGGGGGGGGAGAGACCCAGTACTTC
v_gene: TRBV2
d_gene: TRBD2
abundance: .
j_gene: TRBJ2-5

CDR3aa: CASSPASQETQYF
CDR3nt: TGTGCCAGCTCACCAGCGAGCCAAGAGACCCAGTACTTC
v_gene: TRBV18
d_gene: .
abundance: .
j_gene: TRBJ2-5

CDR3aa: CASRRDRDTGELFF
CDR3nt: TGTGCCAGCAGACGTGACAGGGACACCGGGGAGCTGTTTTTT
v_gene: TRBV7-3
d_gene: TRBD1
abundance: few
j_gene: TRBJ2-2

CDR3aa: CASSYRDRDEQYF
CDR3nt: TGTGCCAGTAGTTACCGGGACCGCGACGAGCAGTACTTC
v_gene: TRBV19
d_gene: .
abundance: .
j_gene: TRBJ2-7